Following are 22 T cell receptor beta chains from one sample sequenced in a study of T cell changes during pregnancy in multiple sclerosis. Data came from immunoSEQ multiplex PCR; TCRdb stores just in-frame clones and leaves some out. Altogether 55,000 to 85,000 clones are present, over 85% being singletons, with the ten largest covering around 2%. The material was peripheral blood, obtained in the second trimester of pregnancy. These receptors were obtained from a female donor with multiple sclerosis, enrolled in a pregnancy study.

V and J are TRBV19 and TRBJ2-7; maybe TRBD2 (7 bases). CDR3 length: 17 residues. Trimming left V 4 bases short and J 3 bases short, with 22 bases between. Per germline, CDR1 LNHDA and CDR2 SQIVND (reference sequence). The CDR3 region is CASSTGGGVTLGYEQYF. The CDR3, as DNA: TGTGCCAGTAGTACCGGAGGGGGGGTGACCTTAGGCTACGAGCAGTACTTC.

This chain links TRBV6-6 with TRBJ2-5; TRBD2 is a possible D gene (6 bases). Germline V gene sequence: CDR1 MNHNY, CDR2 SVGAGI (reference sequence). The CDR3 is 13 residues long. V shed 5 bases and J shed 5 bases, with 12 bases lying between them. CDR3 bases: TGTGCCAGCAGTCCTCCTAGCGTCGAGACCCAGTACTTC. Translation gives CASSPPSVETQYF.

V is TRBV18 and J is TRBJ2-1; no definite D call. The germline V and J ends were trimmed by 4 bases and 3 bases, with 7 bases remaining between them. Germline V gene data show CDR1 as KGHSH and CDR2 as LQKENI. The CDR3 extends over 13 amino acids. The CDR3 bases are TGTGCCAGCTCACAGTCAGTCTACAATGAGCAGTTCTTC. Residues: CASSQSVYNEQFF.

The CDR3 DNA reads as TGTGCCACCCGTGGGACAGGGGATAAGGCTTTCTTT. This codes for CATRGTGDKAFF. The V gene is TRBV6-1, the J gene TRBJ1-1, with 10 bases identical to TRBD1. The length of the CDR3 is 12 residues. J gave up 11 bases and V 10 bases, and 10 bases lay outside the gene matches. The germline CDR1 and CDR2 sequences are MNHNS and SASEGT.

The V and J genes are TRBV9 and TRBJ1-1; D perhaps matches TRBD1 (6 bases). CDR3 length equals 14 residues. With 4 bases removed from V and 1 base from J, the gap between germline ends came to 11 bases. From germline, CDR1 is SGDLS and CDR2 YYNGEE. The DNA for the CDR3 is TGTGCCAGCAGCCCGTCGGGACAGAACACTGAAGCTTTCTTT. It yields the protein CASSPSGQNTEAFF.

This chain links TRBV21-1 with TRBJ1-5; the table assigns TRBD1, which was not confirmed against the DNA. TRBV21-1 represents a pseudogene. CDR3 length equals 16 residues. The CDR3 nucleotides read TGTGCCAGCCGGAGACAGGGGGACAATAGCAATCAGCCCCAGCATTTT. Its translation: CASRRQGDNSNQPQHF.

The chain joins TRBV30 to TRBJ2-1; perhaps TRBD2 as D (6 bases). Germline V gives CDR1 GTSNPN, CDR2 SVGIG (reference sequence). This CDR3 spans 15 amino acids. V was pared by 0 bases and J by 0 bases, with 9 bases between. CDR3 in amino acids: CAWSVFGSSYNEQFF. CDR3 DNA: TGTGCCTGGAGTGTATTCGGGAGCTCCTACAATGAGCAGTTCTTC.

The rearrangement joins TRBV2 to TRBJ2-7; 7 bases line up with TRBD2. The V and J ends lost 3 bases and 7 bases, in that order; junction bases with no gene match: 9. This CDR3 region has 14 residues. Per the germline V gene, CDR1 is SNHLY and CDR2 is FYNNEI. CDR3 nucleotides: TGTGCCAGCAGTGACGTCCTAGCGGCAGGAGAGCAGTACTTC. Translation: CASSDVLAAGEQYF.

CDR3 in DNA: TGTGCCTGGAGTGTGGTGCCCGCGAATGAGCAGTTCTTC. This translates into CAWSVVPANEQFF. The chain combines TRBV30 with TRBJ2-1, with D unclear. The CDR3 spans 13 residues. The germline V gene encodes CDR1 GTSNPN and CDR2 SVGIG (reference sequence). V gave up 0 bases and J gave up 7 bases, with 10 bases separating them.

The table lists this clone with a count of one. The V call is TRBV11-3, the J call TRBJ2-5, with D tentatively TRBD1 (6 bases). CDR3 size: 13 residues. V was trimmed by 3 bases and J by 5 bases, leaving 10 bases between them. From germline, CDR1 is SGHNT and CDR2 YENEEA. The CDR3 is CASSFNRVETQYF. The CDR3 DNA reads as TGTGCCAGCAGCTTCAACAGGGTGGAGACCCAGTACTTC. Filled out from reference TRBV11-3 and TRBJ2-5, the complete variable domain reads EAGVVQSPRYKIIEKKQPVAFWCNPISGHNTLYWYLQNLGQGPELLIRYENEEAVDDSQLPKDRFSAERLKGVDSTLKIQPAELGDSAVYLCASSFNRVETQYFGPGTRLLVL.

The chain has TRBV7-6 and TRBJ2-5; 10 bases align to TRBD2. The germline CDR1 and CDR2 sequences are SGHVS and FNYEAQ. V shed 3 bases and J 4 bases; nucleotides not matched to a gene: 8. There are 16 residues in the CDR3. Here the CDR3 reads CASSLTSGGEGETQYF. CDR3 coding DNA: TGTGCCAGCAGCTTGACCAGCGGGGGGGAGGGAGAGACCCAGTACTTC.

The rearrangement uses TRBV4-1 and TRBJ2-4, with 8 positions matching TRBD1. Germline values: CDR1 MGHRA, CDR2 YSYEKL. The CDR3 is 14 amino acids. V shed 4 bases, J shed 8 bases, and the junction held 7 bases outside the gene matches. CDR3 nucleotides: TGCGCCAGCAGCCCACGGACAGGGTTACACATTCAGTACTTC. It translates to CASSPRTGLHIQYF.

CDR3 protein: CASSSLQNEQYF. CDR3 nucleotides: TGTGCCAGCAGCTCCCTTCAGAACGAGCAGTACTTC. The chain recombines TRBV7-9 with TRBJ2-7; no clear D. Trimming took off 4 bases at V and 5 bases at J, with 9 bases between the two ends. Germline assignment: CDR1 SEHNR and CDR2 FQNEAQ (reference sequence). The CDR3 has 12 residues.

This chain links TRBV9 with TRBJ2-3; 9 nucleotides align to TRBD2. CDR3 length: 14 amino acids. The germline V gene has CDR1 SGDLS and CDR2 YYNGEE. V shed 8 bases and J 3 bases; nucleotides not matched to a gene: 7. For the CDR3, the DNA is TGTGCCAGTGCCGCTAGCGGGGTGACAGATACGCAGTATTTT. This translates into CASAASGVTDTQYF. The variable domain in full, completed from reference TRBV9 and TRBJ2-3, reads DSGVTQTPKHLITATGQRVTLRCSPRSGDLSVYWYQQSLDQGLQFLIQYYNGEERAKGNILERFSAQQFPDLHSELNLSSLELGDSALYFCASAASGVTDTQYFGPGTRLTVL.

This sequence joins TRBV7-9 and TRBJ2-1; 9 bases fit TRBD1. The CDR3 has 16 amino acids. Unmatched junction bases numbered 4, after V lost 4 bases and J lost 0 bases. CDR1 SEHNR and CDR2 FQNEAQ come from the germline V gene (reference sequence). The CDR3 sequence: CASSSGQGFSYNEQFF. CDR3 DNA sequence: TGTGCCAGCAGCTCGGGACAGGGCTTCTCCTACAATGAGCAGTTCTTC.

V and J are TRBV10-3 and TRBJ1-2; TRBD1 matches 8 bases. Germline values: CDR1 ENHRY, CDR2 SYGVKD. The CDR3 covers 15 residues. The J segment lost 2 bases and the V segment lost 4 bases, leaving 6 bases of the junction unmatched. CDR3 protein: CAISGLDRGNYGYTF. The CDR3 DNA follows: TGTGCCATCAGTGGGCTAGACAGGGGAAACTATGGCTACACCTTC.

The rearrangement joins TRBV30 to TRBJ1-3; D gene ambiguous. V was pared by 2 bases and J by 0 bases, with 11 bases between. CDR1 and CDR2 from the germline V gene are GTSNPN and SVGIG (reference sequence). The CDR3 length is 15 residues. The CDR3, as DNA: TGTGCCTGGAGTCCAGGCCGGATCTCTGGAAACACCATATATTTT. Encoded protein: CAWSPGRISGNTIYF. The variable domain in full, completed from reference TRBV30 and TRBJ1-3, reads SQTIHQWPATLVQPVGSPLSLECTVEGTSNPNLYWYRQAAGRGLQLLFYSVGIGQISSEVPQNLSASRPQDRQFILSSKKLLLSDSGFYLCAWSPGRISGNTIYFGEGSWLTVV.

The CDR3 loop is CASSRNSGGAGETQYF. The DNA of the CDR3 is TGTGCCAGCAGCAGGAATAGCGGGGGGGCCGGAGAGACCCAGTACTTC. The chain carries TRBV7-9 and TRBJ2-5; 11 nucleotides agree with TRBD2. Per germline, CDR1 SEHNR and CDR2 FQNEAQ (reference sequence). The CDR3 spans 16 residues. Unmatched junction bases numbered 9, after V lost 5 bases and J lost 4 bases.

The chain is built from TRBV6-5 and TRBJ2-7; TRBD1 matches 8 bases. The germline CDR1 and CDR2 sequences are MNHEY and SVGAGI. The junction had 11 bases not matched to a gene; V was cut back by 2 bases and J by 5 bases. This CDR3 has 16 residues. The CDR3 DNA reads as TGTGCCAGCAGTTACCTACTCGGACAGGGTATTCACGAGCAGTACTTC. It codes for CASSYLLGQGIHEQYF.

This chain links TRBV5-1 with TRBJ2-7, with a tentative D call TRBD1 (6 bases). Deletions cut 0 bases from V and 4 bases from J, with 20 bases between. This CDR3 comprises 17 residues. Germline V gene data show CDR1 as SGHRS and CDR2 as YFSETQ. The CDR3 DNA sequence: TGCGCCAGCAGCTTGGCCTCGTCGGGAACAGGGACGTACGAGCAGTACTTC. This encodes CASSLASSGTGTYEQYF.

This rearrangement joins TRBV30 to TRBJ1-1, with D tentatively TRBD1 (6 bases). The V end was cut by 3 bases, the J end by 1 base, with 9 bases between. Per germline, CDR1 GTSNPN and CDR2 SVGIG (reference sequence). CDR3 length: 13 residues. CDR3: CAWSLDRNTEAFF. CDR3 in DNA: TGTGCCTGGAGCTTGGACAGGAACACTGAAGCTTTCTTT.

The J gene is TRBJ1-1, the V gene TRBV14, with unresolved D. The CDR3 spans 13 residues. Trimming removed 0 bases from V and 5 bases from J, with 7 bases in between. Germline CDR1 is SGHDN and CDR2 is FVKESK. CDR3: CASSQDRITEAFF. For the CDR3, the DNA is TGTGCCAGCAGCCAAGACAGAATTACTGAAGCTTTCTTT.